The 32 T cell receptor beta chains below come from one sample, sequenced in a study of cytotoxic CD8 clonotypes in ibrutinib-treated CLL. Sequencing was performed with immunoSEQ multiplex PCR; in TCRdb, only in-frame clones are kept and a portion is missing. The repertoire consists of approximately 160,000 clones, with around nine tenths occurring once and the leading ten covering 3% to 3.5%. Sequenced material: PBMCs, taken at disease progression, from a patient treated with ibrutinib. The receptors originated from a human donor with chronic lymphocytic leukemia.

The chain couples TRBV7-7 to TRBJ2-1; TRBD2 is a possible D gene (6 bases). Between the trimmed V and J ends, which lost 5 bases and 6 bases, there was a span of 17 bases. The germline CDR1 and CDR2 sequences are SSHAT and FNYEAQ (reference sequence). The CDR3 runs to 15 residues. The chain's CDR3 is CASSQESSGSNEQFF. CDR3 DNA: TGTGCCAGCAGCCAAGAATCATCCGGGAGCAATGAGCAGTTCTTC.

The rearrangement uses TRBV2 and TRBJ1-1, with a tentative D call TRBD1 (6 bases). CDR1 and CDR2 from the germline V gene are SNHLY and FYNNEI. V was cut by 8 bases and J by 6 bases, with 16 bases left in between. This CDR3 comprises 13 residues. In DNA, the CDR3 is TGTGCCAGCTCCCTGCTGGGGGCCCCTGAAGCTTTCTTT. Translating gives CASSLLGAPEAFF.

Remarks on this clone: Mismatch with germline at one junction end may stem from a read error. The CDR3 coding sequence is TGCAGCTTTGAGGGGGCGAACACCGGGGAGCTGTTTTTT. Its protein product is CSFEGANTGELFF. The rearrangement uses TRBV29-1 and TRBJ2-2; D possibly corresponds to TRBD1 (6 bases). This CDR3 is 13 amino acids long. CDR1 and CDR2 from the germline V gene are SQVTM and ANQGSEA.

This chain links TRBV7-3 with TRBJ2-7, with 9 bases fitting TRBD2. The J segment lost 2 bases and the V segment lost 2 bases, leaving 4 bases of the junction unmatched. CDR1 and CDR2 (germline): SGHTA, FQGTGA. The CDR3 spans 15 residues. CDR3 DNA: TGTGCCAGCAGCTTAGCGGGAGGGCTGGCCTACGAGCAGTACTTC. This gives the protein CASSLAGGLAYEQYF.

The sample holds one count of this clone. The V and J genes are TRBV10-1 and TRBJ1-2, with a tentative D call TRBD1 (6 bases). Germline V gene data show CDR1 as WNHNN and CDR2 as SYGVQD (reference sequence). V was pared by 4 bases and J by 7 bases, with 13 bases between. The CDR3 sequence is 13 residues long. The CDR3 DNA reads as TGCGCCAGCAGTGGAGGGACATTCGCTGGCTACACCTTC. Its protein is CASSGGTFAGYTF.

V and J are TRBV9 and TRBJ2-1; 7 positions match TRBD2. With V trimmed by 0 bases and J by 0 bases, 3 bases remained unmatched. Germline loops: CDR1 SGDLS, CDR2 YYNGEE. CDR3 size: 16 residues. Written as DNA, the CDR3 is TGTGCCAGCAGCGTAGGGGGCGGGAGCTCCTACAATGAGCAGTTCTTC. This gives the protein CASSVGGGSSYNEQFF. Using reference TRBV9 and TRBJ2-1 for the parts outside the CDR3, the full variable domain is DSGVTQTPKHLITATGQRVTLRCSPRSGDLSVYWYQQSLDQGLQFLIQYYNGEERAKGNILERFSAQQFPDLHSELNLSSLELGDSALYFCASSVGGGSSYNEQFFGPGTRLTVL.

The genes are TRBV28 and TRBJ1-1; the match to TRBD1 covers 11 bases. The CDR3 is 16 residues long. Germline-derived CDR1 and CDR2 are MDHEN and SYDVKM. Trimming cost V 3 bases and J 4 bases; bases outside gene matches: 7. CDR3 loop: CASSFPTDRGPTEAFF. CDR3 bases: TGTGCCAGCAGTTTCCCCACGGACAGGGGGCCCACTGAAGCTTTCTTT.

This clone came up once. The V gene is TRBV7-9, the J gene TRBJ1-1; TRBD1 agrees at 7 bases. This CDR3 contains 13 residues. After removal of 5 bases from V and 4 bases from J, the junction contained 4 bases not matched to a gene. Germline V gives CDR1 SEHNR, CDR2 FQNEAQ (reference sequence). Here the CDR3 reads CASSAGTATEAFF. In nucleotides, the CDR3 is TGTGCCAGCAGCGCCGGGACAGCCACTGAAGCTTTCTTT.

The chain has TRBV6-5 and TRBJ1-1, with D uncertain. Per germline, CDR1 MNHEY and CDR2 SVGAGI. The CDR3 runs 15 residues. Trimming took off 2 bases at V and 5 bases at J, with 15 bases between the two ends. CDR3 coding DNA: TGTGCCAGCAGTTACAACGACGGACTGCCAACTGAAGCTTTCTTT. Its translation: CASSYNDGLPTEAFF.

This clone was found once. The chain employs TRBV19 and TRBJ2-1; 9 positions match TRBD2. The CDR3 covers 16 residues. The junction had 12 bases not matched to a gene; V was cut back by 8 bases and J by 4 bases. CDR1 and CDR2 from the germline V gene are LNHDA and SQIVND (reference sequence). The CDR3 spells CASSRLADEPYNEQFF. In nucleotides, the CDR3 is TGTGCCAGTTCCCGACTAGCGGACGAACCATACAATGAGCAGTTCTTC.

The chain joins TRBV28 to TRBJ2-2, with TRBD2 identical over 11 bases. This CDR3 region has 16 residues. Germline values: CDR1 MDHEN, CDR2 SYDVKM. V lost 7 bases, J lost 5 bases, and 9 bases stayed unmatched. The CDR3 here is CASNLPRTSGTGELFF. CDR3 sequence (DNA): TGTGCCAGCAACTTACCCCGGACTAGCGGGACCGGGGAGCTGTTTTTT.

J is TRBJ1-1 and V is TRBV28, with 8 bases fitting TRBD1. Germline-derived CDR1 and CDR2 are MDHEN and SYDVKM. The CDR3 loop spans 13 amino acids. With V trimmed by 4 bases and J by 6 bases, 4 bases remained unmatched. CDR3 region: CASSWTGRAEAFF. The CDR3 bases are TGTGCCAGCAGTTGGACAGGGCGGGCTGAAGCTTTCTTT. Variable domain in full (rest from reference TRBV28 and TRBJ1-1): DVKVTQSSRYLVKRTGEKVFLECVQDMDHENMFWYRQDPGLGLRLIYFSYDVKMKEKGDIPEGYSVSREKKERFSLILESASTNQTSMYLCASSWTGRAEAFFGQGTRLTVV.

The rearrangement joins TRBV19 to TRBJ2-2; D gene unclear. The CDR3 extends over 14 amino acids. CDR1 is LNHDA and CDR2 is SQIVND in the germline V gene (reference sequence). Trimming removed 1 base at V and 2 bases at J, with 5 bases between. CDR3 sequence (DNA): TGTGCCAGTAGTATAGGACAAAACACCGGGGAGCTGTTTTTT. As protein: CASSIGQNTGELFF.

Note on this clone: Different DNA sequences within this sample yield the same CDR3. This chain connects TRBV30 to TRBJ1-1; D call uncertain. Germline V gives CDR1 GTSNPN, CDR2 SVGIG (reference sequence). The CDR3 has 11 residues. V lost 2 bases and J 1 base, leaving 2 bases between the germline ends. The DNA for the CDR3 is TGTGCCTGGAGTCGGAACACTGAAGCTTTCTTT. Its translation: CAWSRNTEAFF.

The chain is built from TRBV5-1 and TRBJ1-1; no reliable D call. The germline CDR1 and CDR2 sequences are SGHRS and YFSETQ. The CDR3 runs 13 residues. V was shortened by 4 bases and J by 2 bases, with 9 bases between the two germline ends. The CDR3 DNA sequence: TGCGCCAGCAGCGAGCCCGGCAACACTGAAGCTTTCTTT. This gives the protein CASSEPGNTEAFF.

The sample holds one count of this clone. The chain's CDR3 is CASTGQGVTDTQYF. The CDR3 region has the DNA TGTGCCAGCACGGGACAGGGGGTCACAGATACGCAGTATTTT. This sequence joins TRBV6-1 and TRBJ2-3; 11 bases match TRBD1. Looked up from germline, CDR1 is MNHNS and CDR2 is SASEGT. This CDR3 comprises 14 residues. After removal of 7 bases from V and 2 bases from J, the junction contained 2 bases not matched to a gene.

This clone was detected once. The V gene is TRBV27, the J gene TRBJ2-1; D gene unclear. V was pared by 2 bases and J by 8 bases, with 13 bases between. This CDR3 has 14 amino acids. Germline CDR1 is MNHEY and CDR2 is SMNVEV (reference sequence). This CDR3 reads CASSLTVPADEQFF. CDR3 nucleotides: TGTGCCAGCAGTTTAACTGTACCAGCCGATGAGCAGTTCTTC.

The genes are TRBV9 and TRBJ1-4, with 11 nucleotides matching TRBD1. J lost 4 bases, V lost 4 bases, and 12 bases had no gene match. The germline CDR1 and CDR2 sequences are SGDLS and YYNGEE. CDR3 length equals 18 residues. This CDR3 is CASSPGPTGTGGNEKLFF. DNA for the CDR3: TGTGCCAGCAGCCCGGGCCCCACCGGGACAGGGGGTAATGAAAAACTGTTTTTT.

This clone was picked up a small number of times. The J gene is TRBJ2-1, the V gene TRBV6-1, with a possible D match to TRBD1 (5 bases). Germline CDR1 reads MNHNS; CDR2 reads SASEGT. Trimming left V 5 bases short and J 4 bases short, with 15 bases between. This CDR3 contains 15 residues. The CDR3 sequence is CASSFGQAWYNEQFF. As DNA, the CDR3 is TGTGCCAGCAGTTTCGGACAAGCATGGTACAATGAGCAGTTCTTC.

CDR3 bases: TGTGCCAGCAGACGGGGCCTAGCGAGTGGCTACACCTTC. Amino acid sequence: CASRRGLASGYTF. The V and J genes are TRBV6-5 and TRBJ1-2; D is perhaps TRBD1 (5 bases). V gave up 6 bases and J gave up 7 bases, with 15 bases separating them. Germline V CDR1 and CDR2: MNHEY, SVGAGI. This CDR3 contains 13 residues.

The rearrangement uses TRBV4-1 and TRBJ2-1, with D unresolved. The V end lost 0 bases, the J end lost 8 bases, and 8 bases lay between the germline ends. From germline, CDR1 is MGHRA and CDR2 YSYEKL. The CDR3 has 13 residues. The CDR3 region has the DNA TGCGCCAGCAGCCAAGATCTTGGGGATGAGCAGTTCTTC. Translated: CASSQDLGDEQFF.

The chain is built from TRBV6-6 and TRBJ2-3; 12 nucleotides agree with TRBD2. The V segment lost 5 bases and the J segment 3 bases; nucleotides outside the gene matches: 6. CDR1 and CDR2 (germline): MNHNY, SVGAGI (reference sequence). This CDR3 spans 16 amino acids. CDR3 DNA: TGTGCCAGCAGTCGACTAGCGGGAGTGTCTACAGATACGCAGTATTTT. Translating gives CASSRLAGVSTDTQYF.

DNA of the CDR3: TGTGCCAGCAGCCAAATCCGACAGAGTAGATCCAGGGAGACCCAGTACTTC. The encoded protein is CASSQIRQSRSRETQYF. The gene calls are TRBV4-2 and TRBJ2-5; D may be TRBD1 (5 bases). From germline, CDR1 is LGHNA and CDR2 YNFKEQ. The CDR3 extends over 17 amino acids. With 2 bases removed from V and 5 bases from J, the gap between germline ends came to 21 bases.

V is TRBV4-3 and J is TRBJ2-1; 7 bases fit TRBD2. In germline, CDR1 is LGHNA, CDR2 YSLEER. Trimming cost V 0 bases and J 2 bases; bases outside gene matches: 4. This CDR3 is 16 amino acids long. DNA of the CDR3: TGCGCCAGCAGCCAAGATCTCGGGAGGCCCTACAATGAGCAGTTCTTC. Translating gives CASSQDLGRPYNEQFF.

The V call is TRBV27, the J call TRBJ2-7; 10 bases map to TRBD2. Germline V gene lookup returns CDR1 MNHEY and CDR2 SMNVEV (reference sequence). The CDR3 contains 14 residues. V trimming: 9 bases; J trimming: 5 bases; junction bases outside the gene matches: 10. The CDR3 nucleotides are TGTGCCAGTACGCCGAGCGGGAGGGCCCACGAGCAGTACTTC. This translates into CASTPSGRAHEQYF.

This chain uses TRBV30 with TRBJ1-2; D gene ambiguous. The CDR3 is 15 residues long. Trimming removed 4 bases at V and 0 bases at J, with 15 bases between. Germline V CDR1 and CDR2: GTSNPN, SVGIG (reference sequence). In DNA, the CDR3 is TGTGCCTGGATCATCCCAAGGCGAACTAACTATGGCTACACCTTC. This codes for CAWIIPRRTNYGYTF.

The gene calls are TRBV7-3 and TRBJ1-5, with a weak D call TRBD1 (6 bases). There are 14 residues in the CDR3. V was clipped by 7 bases and J by 5 bases, with 15 bases between them. Germline V gene sequence: CDR1 SGHTA, CDR2 FQGTGA. The CDR3 nucleotides are TGTGCCAGCAACCCGTACAGGGACGATCAGCCCCAGCATTTT. Encoded protein: CASNPYRDDQPQHF.

The chain uses TRBV15 and TRBJ1-2; D gene unclear. Trimming pared 1 base from V and 3 bases from J, leaving 12 bases between. The CDR3 spans 15 residues. Germline-derived CDR1 and CDR2 are LNHNV and YYDKDF (reference sequence). The DNA of the CDR3 is TGTGCCACCAGCAGAGGTTCCGGTCCCTACTATGGCTACACCTTC. Translated, it gives CATSRGSGPYYGYTF.

The chain couples TRBV13 to TRBJ1-5; no clear D. Germline V gives CDR1 PRHDT, CDR2 FYEKMQ (reference sequence). With 1 base removed from V and 4 bases from J, the gap between germline ends came to 8 bases. CDR3 length equals 14 residues. The CDR3 DNA reads TGTGCCAGCAGCTTAGATCGTGGTAATCAGCCCCAGCATTTT. This encodes CASSLDRGNQPQHF.

This clone was observed many times. The CDR3 region has the DNA TGCGCCAGCAGCCAAGGGTTGGACAGGGGGCGCCTCTATTACACCTTC. It translates to CASSQGLDRGRLYYTF. The chain recombines TRBV4-1 with TRBJ1-2; 11 bases agree with TRBD1. The CDR3 is 16 amino acids. V lost 1 base to trimming and J lost 11 bases; unmatched junction nucleotides: 12. Germline lookup yields CDR1 MGHRA and CDR2 YSYEKL.

Turning to this clone: The CDR3 does not end in the conserved phenylalanine or tryptophan, so this is likely a read error. No DNA is shown, since the ends of the CDR3 on it are uncertain; the CDR3 is the one TCRdb lists. The chain combines TRBV20-1 with TRBJ2-4; the listed D gene, TRBD2, was not tested against the DNA. The CDR3 is 10 residues long, counting both termini. In germline, CDR1 is DFQATT, CDR2 SNEGSKA (reference sequence). The CDR3 reads CSARAEDPQP.

This chain links TRBV18 with TRBJ1-2, with TRBD1 identical over 11 bases. Germline-derived CDR1 and CDR2 are KGHSH and LQKENI. This CDR3 spans 17 amino acids. V shed 1 base, J shed 1 base, and the junction held 5 bases outside the gene matches. The DNA of the CDR3 is TGTGCCAGCTCACCACGTGGGACAGGGGGGAGTAACTATGGCTACACCTTC. It codes for CASSPRGTGGSNYGYTF.